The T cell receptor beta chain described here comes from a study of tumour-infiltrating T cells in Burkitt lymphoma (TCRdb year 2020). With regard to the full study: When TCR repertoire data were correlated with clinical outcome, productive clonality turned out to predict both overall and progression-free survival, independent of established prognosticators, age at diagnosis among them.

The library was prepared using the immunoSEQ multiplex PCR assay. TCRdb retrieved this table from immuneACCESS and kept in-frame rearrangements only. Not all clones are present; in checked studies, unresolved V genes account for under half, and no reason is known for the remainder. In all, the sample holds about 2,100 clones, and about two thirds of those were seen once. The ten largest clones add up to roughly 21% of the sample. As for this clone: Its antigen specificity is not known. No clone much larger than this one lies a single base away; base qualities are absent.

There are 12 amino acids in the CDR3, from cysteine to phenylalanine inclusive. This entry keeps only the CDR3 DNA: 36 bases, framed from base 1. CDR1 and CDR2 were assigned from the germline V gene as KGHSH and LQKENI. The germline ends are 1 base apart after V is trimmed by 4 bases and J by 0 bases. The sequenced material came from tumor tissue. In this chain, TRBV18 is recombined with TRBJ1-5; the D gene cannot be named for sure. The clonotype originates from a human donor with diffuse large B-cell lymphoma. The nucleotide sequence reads TGTGCCAGCTCACTTAGCAATCAGCCCCAGCATTTT. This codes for CASSLSNQPQHF. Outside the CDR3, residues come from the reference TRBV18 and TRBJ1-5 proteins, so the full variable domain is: NAGVMQNPRHLVRRRGQEARLRCSPMKGHSHVYWYRQLPEEGLKFMVYLQKENIIDESGMPKERFSAEFPKEGPSILRIQQVVRGDSAAYFCASSLSNQPQHFGDGTRLSIL.